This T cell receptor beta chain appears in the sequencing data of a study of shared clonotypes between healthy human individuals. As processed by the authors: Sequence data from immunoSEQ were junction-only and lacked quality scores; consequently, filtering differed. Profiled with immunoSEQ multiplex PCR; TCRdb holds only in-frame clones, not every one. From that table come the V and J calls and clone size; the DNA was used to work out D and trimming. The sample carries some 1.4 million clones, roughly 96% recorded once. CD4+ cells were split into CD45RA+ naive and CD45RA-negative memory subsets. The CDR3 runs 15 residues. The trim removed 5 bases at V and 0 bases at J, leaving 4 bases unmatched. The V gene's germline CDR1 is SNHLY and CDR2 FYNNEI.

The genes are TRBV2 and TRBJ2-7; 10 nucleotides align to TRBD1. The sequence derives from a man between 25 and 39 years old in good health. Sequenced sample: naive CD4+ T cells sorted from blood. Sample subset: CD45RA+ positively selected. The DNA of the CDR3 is TGTGCCAGCAGTCATCGGGACAGGGGCTCCTACGAGCAGTACTTC. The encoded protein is CASSHRDRGSYEQYF.